One and the same sample provided the 25 T cell receptor beta chains below, sequenced in a study of T-cell memory formation after mild COVID-19. TCRdb re-analysed the 5' RACE reads in MiXCR, keeping a single row per CDR3 protein. The data hold approximately 150,000 distinct CDR3 sequences, with around 13% observed a single time. The specimen sequenced was PBMCs or a T cell subset sorted from them (not recorded which). The receptor source for this set is an adult woman who had mild COVID-19 (a few samples of this study predate the infection). Cell type and time point are not known.

The V call is TRBV12-3 or TRBV12-4, the J call TRBJ2-2; 9 nucleotides agree with TRBD2. J was trimmed by 3 bases and V by 7 bases; bases with no gene match: 9. The CDR3 consists of 16 residues. The CDR3 here is CASIYGGRGYTGELFF. CDR3 DNA: TGTGCCAGCATCTACGGCGGGAGGGGATACACCGGGGAGCTGTTTTTT.

This clonotype showed up just a few times. The chain recombines TRBV5-5 with TRBJ2-1; weak D call: TRBD2 (6 bases). The length of the CDR3 is 15 residues. Germline CDR1 SGHKS, CDR2 YYEKEE (reference sequence). V lost 4 bases to trimming and J lost 4 bases, with 15 bases between them. The CDR3, as DNA: TGTGCCAGCAGCCGCGGGACGGTGGGTTACAATGAGCAGTTCTTC. Its translation is CASSRGTVGYNEQFF.

V usage is TRBV5-1 and J usage is TRBJ1-5, with 12 positions matching TRBD1. The CDR3 is 16 amino acids. With V trimmed by 4 bases and J by 3 bases, 5 bases remained unmatched. CDR1 is SGHRS and CDR2 is YFSETQ in the germline V gene. CDR3 region: CASSIGTGGFNQPQHF. As DNA, the CDR3 is TGCGCCAGCAGCATTGGGACAGGGGGCTTCAATCAGCCCCAGCATTTT. The full variable domain, rest sourced from reference TRBV5-1 and TRBJ1-5, is KAGVTQTPRYLIKTRGQQVTLSCSPISGHRSVSWYQQTPGQGLQFLFEYFSETQRNKGNFPGRFSGRQFSNSRSEMNVSTLELGDSALYLCASSIGTGGFNQPQHFGDGTRLSIL.

This clonotype showed up just a few times. The V and J genes are TRBV5-5 and TRBJ1-1; possibly TRBD1 for D (6 bases). The CDR3 spans 15 residues. Germline V gene lookup returns CDR1 SGHKS and CDR2 YYEKEE (reference sequence). V lost 4 bases and J lost 3, with 16 bases in between. For the CDR3, the DNA is TGTGCCAGCAGCCCCGACCGGGGGGCTGACACTGAAGCTTTCTTT. It codes for CASSPDRGADTEAFF.

The chain is built from TRBV7-8 and TRBJ2-1, with D uncertain. Germline CDR1 SGHVS, CDR2 FQNEAQ. This CDR3 contains 13 residues. Trimming stripped 8 bases from V and 7 bases from J, with 15 bases between. This chain's CDR3 is CASEPWGLNEQFF. The CDR3 DNA is TGTGCCAGCGAGCCCTGGGGTCTTAATGAGCAGTTCTTC.

This clonotype was counted a few times. This chain joins TRBV19 and TRBJ1-1; D gene uncertain. Trimming shortened V by 5 bases and J by 1 base, and 5 bases separated the two germline ends. Germline V gene sequence: CDR1 LNHDA, CDR2 SQIVND (reference sequence). The length of the CDR3 is 12 residues. The CDR3 region has the DNA TGTGCCAGTAGTGACACGAACACTGAAGCTTTCTTT. Residues: CASSDTNTEAFF. Combining the CDR3 with reference TRBV19 and TRBJ1-1 gives the whole variable domain DGGITQSPKYLFRKEGQNVTLSCEQNLNHDAMYWYRQDPGQGLRLIYYSQIVNDFQKGDIAEGYSVSREKKESFPLTVTSAQKNPTAFYLCASSDTNTEAFFGQGTRLTVV.

This clonotype has only a few counts. The chain employs TRBV7-9 and TRBJ2-5, with D unclear. The V gene lost 11 bases and the J gene lost 3 bases, with 13 bases spanning the gap. Germline V lookup: CDR1 SEHNR, CDR2 FQNEAQ (reference sequence). This CDR3 is 12 amino acids long. For the CDR3, the DNA is TGTGCCTCAACCGGCATTAAAGAGACCCAGTACTTC. Translation: CASTGIKETQYF. The variable domain in full, completed from reference TRBV7-9 and TRBJ2-5, reads DTGVSQNPRHKITKRGQNVTFRCDPISEHNRLYWYRQTLGQGPEFLTYFQNEAQLEKSRLLSDRFSAERPKGSFSTLEIQRTEQGDSAMYLCASTGIKETQYFGPGTRLLVL.

The chain combines TRBV10-3 with TRBJ1-3; the D is unclear. The germline V and J ends were trimmed by 0 bases and 0 bases, with 3 bases remaining between them. This CDR3 is built from 14 residues. Germline V gives CDR1 ENHRY, CDR2 SYGVKD. Written as DNA, the CDR3 is TGTGCCATCAGTGAGTCAGCCTCTGGAAACACCATATATTTT. Translation: CAISESASGNTIYF.

This chain links TRBV12-3 or TRBV12-4 with TRBJ2-1; 12 bases are a match to TRBD2. Germline trimming cut 2 bases from V and 2 bases from J; bases unmatched to any gene: 7. The CDR3 is 18 residues long. The DNA for the CDR3 is TGTGCCAGCAGTTTACGGCTAGCGGGAGGGCGCACCTACAATGAGCAGTTCTTC. This sequence encodes CASSLRLAGGRTYNEQFF.

The V call is TRBV5-1, the J call TRBJ2-5; 10 bases fit TRBD1. With 0 bases clipped from V and 1 base from J, the junction kept 3 bases outside the gene matches. This CDR3 spans 16 amino acids. In germline, CDR1 is SGHRS, CDR2 YFSETQ. In nucleotides, the CDR3 is TGCGCCAGCAGCTTGGCGGGACAGGGGAGCCAAGAGACCCAGTACTTC. This translates into CASSLAGQGSQETQYF.

This chain links TRBV5-5 with TRBJ1-5; unclear D gene. Trimming cost V 0 bases and J 4 bases, with 8 bases left between them. The germline CDR1 and CDR2 sequences are SGHKS and YYEKEE (reference sequence). This CDR3 has 14 amino acids. The CDR3 loop reads CASSLDGGNQPQHF. CDR3 DNA sequence: TGTGCCAGCAGCTTGGATGGAGGGAATCAGCCCCAGCATTTT.

The rearrangement joins TRBV9 to TRBJ2-1; the D gene is possibly TRBD1 (5 bases). V was pared by 6 bases and J by 4 bases, with 23 bases between. Germline assignment: CDR1 SGDLS and CDR2 YYNGEE. The CDR3 length is 17 residues. CDR3 DNA sequence: TGTGCCAGCACCAACGCCCCATCCACCTGGACATACAATGAGCAGTTCTTC. It specifies CASTNAPSTWTYNEQFF.

This clonotype was seen at least ten times. V and J are TRBV5-4 and TRBJ2-5, with 8 bases fitting TRBD2. CDR1 is SGHNT, CDR2 YYREEE, per germline (reference sequence). This CDR3 contains 15 residues. The ends lost 0 bases at V and 1 base at J; junction bases unmatched: 2. CDR3 protein: CASSLAGGLQETQYF. The DNA of the CDR3 is TGTGCCAGCAGCTTGGCGGGGGGGCTCCAAGAGACCCAGTACTTC. Variable domain in full (rest from reference TRBV5-4 and TRBJ2-5): ETGVTQSPTHLIKTRGQQVTLRCSSQSGHNTVSWYQQALGQGPQFIFQYYREEENGRGNFPPRFSGLQFPNYSSELNVNALELDDSALYLCASSLAGGLQETQYFGPGTRLLVL.

This clonotype has only a few counts. V is TRBV18 and J is TRBJ2-1, with D unresolved. The CDR3 has 15 amino acids. Germline CDR1 reads KGHSH; CDR2 reads LQKENI. V lost 9 bases and J lost 5, with 20 bases in between. CDR3 sequence reads: CASSHSRQKDNEQFF. The CDR3 nucleotides read TGTGCCAGTTCTCATAGTAGGCAGAAGGACAATGAGCAGTTCTTC.

The rearrangement links TRBV18 to TRBJ2-2; TRBD1 matches at 7 bases. Trimming took 3 bases from V and 4 from J; bases not matched to a gene: 5. This CDR3 spans 15 amino acids. Germline CDR1 KGHSH, CDR2 LQKENI. The CDR3 DNA is TGTGCCAGCTCACCTACGACAGGGCCCACCGGGGAGCTGTTTTTT. Protein sequence: CASSPTTGPTGELFF.

J is TRBJ1-1 and V is TRBV7-7; D is perhaps TRBD1 (5 bases). In germline, CDR1 is SSHAT, CDR2 FNYEAQ (reference sequence). V lost 5 bases and J 0 bases, leaving 25 bases between the germline ends. This CDR3 spans 19 amino acids. The CDR3 loop is CASSRFVSRGGTMNTEAFF. DNA for the CDR3: TGTGCCAGCAGCCGCTTTGTCTCCCGGGGGGGAACCATGAACACTGAAGCTTTCTTT.

This clonotype came up a few times. The V call is TRBV5-1, the J call TRBJ1-1; TRBD1 agrees at 7 bases. Germline CDR1 SGHRS, CDR2 YFSETQ. V trimming: 4 bases; J trimming: 0 bases; junction bases outside the gene matches: 12. The CDR3 totals 17 residues. CDR3 residues: CASSQGQHTTMNTEAFF. CDR3 bases: TGCGCCAGCAGCCAGGGACAGCACACTACAATGAACACTGAAGCTTTCTTT.

The V and J genes are TRBV29-1 and TRBJ2-5; 8 bases are shared with TRBD1. J lost 6 bases, V lost 7 bases, and 10 bases had no gene match. There are 13 residues in the CDR3. CDR1 and CDR2 (germline): SQVTM, ANQGSEA. The CDR3 spells CSAATGGGKTQYF. The CDR3 nucleotides read TGCAGCGCCGCCACAGGGGGAGGAAAGACCCAGTACTTC.

V is TRBV20-1 and J is TRBJ2-1; 8 nucleotides agree with TRBD2. Germline lookup yields CDR1 DFQATT and CDR2 SNEGSKA (reference sequence). This CDR3 region has 14 residues. V was clipped by 6 bases and J by 8 bases; unmatched bases: 12. The CDR3 loop reads CSARISGRMYEQFF. In DNA form, the CDR3 reads TGCAGTGCCCGAATAAGCGGGAGAATGTATGAGCAGTTCTTC.

This clonotype was picked up a small number of times. The chain combines TRBV12-3 or TRBV12-4 with TRBJ2-3; a possible D gene is TRBD2 (6 bases). V lost 2 bases and J 4 bases, leaving 13 bases between the germline ends. The CDR3 is made up of 15 amino acids. CDR3 protein: CASSLKAGWADTQYF. The CDR3 bases are TGTGCCAGCAGTTTAAAGGCGGGATGGGCAGATACGCAGTATTTT.

V gene TRBV12-3 or TRBV12-4 combines with J gene TRBJ1-1; maybe TRBD1 (6 bases). This CDR3 spans 12 amino acids. The V and J ends lost 6 bases and 6 bases respectively, with 11 bases between them. The CDR3 DNA reads TGTGCCAGCAGCCCCACAGGGCCTGAAGCTTTCTTT. Encoded protein: CASSPTGPEAFF.

This clonotype was detected only a few times. This chain connects TRBV4-3 to TRBJ2-3, with TRBD2 as a possible D gene (6 bases). V dropped 1 base and J dropped 0 bases, with 14 bases sitting between them. Germline CDR1 reads LGHNA; CDR2 reads YSLEER. The CDR3 is made up of 17 amino acids. The CDR3 loop is CASSQAVGRGSTDTQYF. CDR3 nucleotides: TGCGCCAGCAGCCAAGCTGTCGGGAGAGGGAGCACAGATACGCAGTATTTT.

This clonotype was observed a few times. The chain is built from TRBV5-1 and TRBJ2-1; TRBD2 matches at 7 bases. With 4 bases clipped from V and 7 bases from J, the junction kept 23 bases outside the gene matches. The CDR3 runs to 19 residues. Germline V gene lookup returns CDR1 SGHRS and CDR2 YFSETQ. For the CDR3, the DNA is TGCGCCAGCAGCCACCCCTCGACCTTTGGGGCGGGAGAGCGGAATGAGCAGTTCTTC. The encoded protein is CASSHPSTFGAGERNEQFF.

This clonotype came up many times. The V gene is TRBV7-9, the J gene TRBJ1-5, with 7 bases aligning to TRBD1. With V trimmed by 5 bases and J by 9 bases, 10 bases remained unmatched. Germline loops: CDR1 SEHNR, CDR2 FQNEAQ (reference sequence). This CDR3 is built from 14 residues. The DNA of the CDR3 is TGTGCCAGCAGCCGGGGTCTTACAGGGGTGCCCCAGCATTTT. This sequence encodes CASSRGLTGVPQHF.

This clonotype was found a few times. This chain joins TRBV2 and TRBJ2-3; D is unresolved. The CDR3 is made up of 15 amino acids. The V gene's germline CDR1 is SNHLY and CDR2 FYNNEI. Trimming pared 1 base from V and 3 bases from J, leaving 11 bases between. The CDR3: CASSEVEQPTDTQYF. The CDR3 DNA is TGTGCCAGCAGTGAAGTGGAGCAACCGACAGATACGCAGTATTTT.